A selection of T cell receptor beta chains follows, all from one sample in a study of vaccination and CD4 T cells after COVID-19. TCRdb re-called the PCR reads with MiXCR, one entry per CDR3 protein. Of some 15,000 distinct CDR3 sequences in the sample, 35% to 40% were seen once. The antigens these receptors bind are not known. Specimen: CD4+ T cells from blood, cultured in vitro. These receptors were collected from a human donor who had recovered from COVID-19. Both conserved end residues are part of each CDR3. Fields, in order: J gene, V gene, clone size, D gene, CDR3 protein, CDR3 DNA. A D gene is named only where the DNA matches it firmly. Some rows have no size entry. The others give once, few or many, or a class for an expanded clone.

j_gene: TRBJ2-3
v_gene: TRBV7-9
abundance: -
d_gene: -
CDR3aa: CASSRDFNTQYF
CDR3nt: TGTGCCAGCAGTCGGGACTTTAATACGCAGTATTTT

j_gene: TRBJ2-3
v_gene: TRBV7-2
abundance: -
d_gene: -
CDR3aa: CASSAGSVGDTQYF
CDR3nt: TGTGCCAGCAGCGCCGGTAGCGTGGGGGATACGCAGTATTTT

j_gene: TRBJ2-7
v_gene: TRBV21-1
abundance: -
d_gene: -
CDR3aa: CASSKGKTGEGYEQYF
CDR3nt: TGTGCCAGCAGCAAAGGAAAAACGGGAGAAGGGTACGAGCAGTACTTC

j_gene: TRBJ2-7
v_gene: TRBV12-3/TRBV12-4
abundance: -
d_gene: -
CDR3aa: CASSLRSGRVQYEQYF
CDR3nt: TGTGCCAGCAGTTTACGGTCCGGCAGGGTCCAGTACGAGCAGTACTTC

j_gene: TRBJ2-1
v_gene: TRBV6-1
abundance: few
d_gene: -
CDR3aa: CASTEGSEQFF
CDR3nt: TGTGCCAGCACTGAGGGATCTGAGCAGTTCTTC

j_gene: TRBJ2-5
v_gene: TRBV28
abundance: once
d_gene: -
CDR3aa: CASSLAGQQETQYF
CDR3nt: TGTGCCAGCAGTTTGGCGGGACAGCAAGAGACCCAGTACTTC

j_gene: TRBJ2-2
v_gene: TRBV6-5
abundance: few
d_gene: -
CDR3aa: CASSSNLDSANTGELFF
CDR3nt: TGTGCCAGCAGTTCGAACCTGGACAGCGCGAACACCGGGGAGCTGTTTTTT

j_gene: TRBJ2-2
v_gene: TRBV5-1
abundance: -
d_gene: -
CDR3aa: CASSLVWGTNTGELFF
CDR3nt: TGCGCCAGCAGCTTGGTTTGGGGAACGAACACCGGGGAGCTGTTTTTT

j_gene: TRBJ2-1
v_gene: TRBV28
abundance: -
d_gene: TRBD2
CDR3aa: CASSSGLAHNEQFF
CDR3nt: TGTGCCAGCAGTTCGGGACTAGCCCACAATGAGCAGTTCTTC

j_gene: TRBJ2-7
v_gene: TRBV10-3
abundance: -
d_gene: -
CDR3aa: CATTLESATGYEQYF
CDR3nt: TGTGCCACCACCCTAGAGTCCGCGACGGGTTACGAGCAGTACTTC

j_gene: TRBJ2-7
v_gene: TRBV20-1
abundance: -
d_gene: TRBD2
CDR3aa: CSASYPSGRANEQYF
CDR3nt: TGCAGTGCTAGTTATCCTAGCGGGAGGGCCAACGAGCAGTACTTC

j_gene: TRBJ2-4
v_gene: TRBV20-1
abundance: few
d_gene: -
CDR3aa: CSARAGADIQYF
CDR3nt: TGCAGTGCTAGAGCTGGGGCTGACATTCAGTACTTC

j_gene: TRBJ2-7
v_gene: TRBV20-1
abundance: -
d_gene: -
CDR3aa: CSARSPARVEQYF
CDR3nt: TGCAGTGCTAGGAGCCCGGCGAGGGTAGAGCAGTACTTC

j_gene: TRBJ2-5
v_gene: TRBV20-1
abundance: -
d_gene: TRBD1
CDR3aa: CSQMGPKTGLQETQYF
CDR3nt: TGCAGTCAGATGGGCCCAAAGACAGGGCTCCAAGAGACCCAGTACTTC

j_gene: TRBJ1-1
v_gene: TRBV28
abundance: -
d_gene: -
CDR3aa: CASSLSYQGRGTEAFF
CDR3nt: TGTGCCAGCAGTTTATCGTACCAGGGGAGGGGGACTGAAGCTTTCTTT

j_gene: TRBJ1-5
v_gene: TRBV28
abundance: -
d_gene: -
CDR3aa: CASNERGFNQPQHF
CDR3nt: TGTGCCAGCAACGAAAGGGGGTTTAATCAGCCCCAGCATTTT

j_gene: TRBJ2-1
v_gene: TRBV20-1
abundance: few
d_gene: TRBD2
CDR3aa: CSAGESGRGNEQFF
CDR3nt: TGCAGTGCTGGGGAGAGCGGGAGAGGCAATGAGCAGTTCTTC

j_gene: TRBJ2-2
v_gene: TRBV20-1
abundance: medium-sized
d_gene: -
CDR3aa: CSAAQGNTGELFF
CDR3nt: TGCAGTGCTGCGCAGGGGAACACCGGGGAGCTGTTTTTT

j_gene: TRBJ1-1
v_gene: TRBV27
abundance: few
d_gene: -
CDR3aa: CASSLPPGLGMNTEAFF
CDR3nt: TGTGCCAGCAGTTTACCCCCGGGCCTCGGCATGAACACTGAAGCTTTCTTT

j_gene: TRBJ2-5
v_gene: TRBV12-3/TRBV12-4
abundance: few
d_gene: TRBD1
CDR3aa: CASSSGQEETQYF
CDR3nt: TGTGCCAGCAGCTCCGGACAGGAAGAGACCCAGTACTTC

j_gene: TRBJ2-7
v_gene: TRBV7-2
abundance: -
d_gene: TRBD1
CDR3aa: CASSLVWGQGGEQYF
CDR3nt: TGTGCCAGCAGCTTAGTTTGGGGACAGGGCGGGGAGCAGTACTTC

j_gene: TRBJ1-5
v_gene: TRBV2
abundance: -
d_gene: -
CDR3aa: CASSELRIQPQHF
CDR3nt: TGTGCCAGCAGTGAACTCCGGATTCAGCCCCAGCATTTT

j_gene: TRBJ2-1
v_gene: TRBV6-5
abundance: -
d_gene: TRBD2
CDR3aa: CASSSLGTSGRKSYNEQFF
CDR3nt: TGTGCCAGCAGTTCCCTAGGAACTAGCGGGAGGAAGTCCTACAATGAGCAGTTCTTC

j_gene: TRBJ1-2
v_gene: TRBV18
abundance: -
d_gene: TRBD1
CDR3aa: CASSSGTGANYGYTF
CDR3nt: TGTGCCAGCTCATCCGGGACAGGGGCTAACTATGGCTACACCTTC

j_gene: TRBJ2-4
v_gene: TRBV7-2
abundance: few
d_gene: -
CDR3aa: CASSLGTPGFNIQYF
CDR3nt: TGTGCCAGCAGCTTAGGCACCCCAGGGTTCAACATTCAGTACTTC

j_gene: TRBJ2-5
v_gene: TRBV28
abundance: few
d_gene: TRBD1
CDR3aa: CASSRGQQETQYF
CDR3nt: TGTGCCAGCAGTCGGGGACAGCAAGAGACCCAGTACTTC

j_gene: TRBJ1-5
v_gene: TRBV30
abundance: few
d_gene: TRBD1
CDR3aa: CAWSGTGDNQPQHF
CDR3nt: TGTGCCTGGAGCGGGACAGGGGATAATCAGCCCCAGCATTTT

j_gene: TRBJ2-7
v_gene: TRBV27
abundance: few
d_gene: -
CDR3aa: CASSQGGAHEQYF
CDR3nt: TGTGCCAGCAGCCAGGGGGGGGCCCACGAGCAGTACTTC

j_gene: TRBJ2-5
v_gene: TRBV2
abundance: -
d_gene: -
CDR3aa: CASSEGDETQYF
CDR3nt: TGTGCCAGCAGTGAAGGTGATGAGACCCAGTACTTC

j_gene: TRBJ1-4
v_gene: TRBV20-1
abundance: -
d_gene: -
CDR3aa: CSGLSGDFEKLFF
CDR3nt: TGCAGTGGACTATCAGGGGATTTTGAAAAACTGTTTTTT

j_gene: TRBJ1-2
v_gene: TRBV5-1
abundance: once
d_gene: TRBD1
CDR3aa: CASSRAGTAGYGYTF
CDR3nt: TGCGCCAGCAGCAGAGCCGGGACAGCGGGCTATGGCTACACCTTC

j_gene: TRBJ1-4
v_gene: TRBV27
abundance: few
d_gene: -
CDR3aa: CASSYNSGGGEKLFF
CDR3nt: TGTGCCAGCAGTTACAATTCGGGGGGAGGGGAAAAACTGTTTTTT

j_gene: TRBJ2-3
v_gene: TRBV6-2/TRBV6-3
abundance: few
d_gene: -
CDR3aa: CASVGEPTDTQYF
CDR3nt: TGTGCCAGCGTGGGGGAGCCAACAGATACGCAGTATTTT

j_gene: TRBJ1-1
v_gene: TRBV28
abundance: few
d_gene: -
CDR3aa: CASTLGGASTEAFF
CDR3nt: TGTGCCAGCACCTTAGGGGGGGCAAGCACTGAAGCTTTCTTT

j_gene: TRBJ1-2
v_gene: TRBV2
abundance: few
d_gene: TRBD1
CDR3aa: CASSAGTAAEYGYTF
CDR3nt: TGTGCCAGCAGCGCTGGGACAGCCGCCGAATATGGCTACACCTTC

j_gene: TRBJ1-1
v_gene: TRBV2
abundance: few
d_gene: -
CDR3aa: CASKRETNTEAFF
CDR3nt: TGTGCCAGCAAGCGGGAAACGAACACTGAAGCTTTCTTT

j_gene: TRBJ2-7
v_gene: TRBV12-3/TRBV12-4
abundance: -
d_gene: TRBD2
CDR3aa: CASSFMTSGTPSFHEQYF
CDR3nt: TGTGCCAGCAGTTTCATGACCAGCGGGACCCCCTCCTTTCACGAGCAGTACTTC

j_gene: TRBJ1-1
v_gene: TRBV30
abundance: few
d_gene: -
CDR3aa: CAWSPHNTEAFF
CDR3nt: TGTGCCTGGAGCCCCCATAACACTGAAGCTTTCTTT

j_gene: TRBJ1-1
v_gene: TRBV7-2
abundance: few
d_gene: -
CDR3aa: CASSLDRVGAEAFF
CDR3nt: TGTGCCAGCAGCTTAGACAGGGTAGGCGCTGAAGCTTTCTTT

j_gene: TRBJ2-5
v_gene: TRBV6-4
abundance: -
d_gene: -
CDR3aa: CASSDHQETQYF
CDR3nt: TGTGCCAGCAGTGACCACCAAGAGACCCAGTACTTC

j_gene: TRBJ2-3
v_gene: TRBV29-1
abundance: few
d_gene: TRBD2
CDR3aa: CSAGTSGRATDTQYF
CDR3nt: TGCAGCGCCGGGACTAGCGGGAGGGCCACAGATACGCAGTATTTT